Below, 25 T cell receptor beta chains from the same sample are listed, as sequenced in a study of blood T cell repertoires in COVID-19. The assay was immunoSEQ multiplex PCR, and TCRdb's table has in-frame clones only and misses some. This repertoire shows hundreds of thousands of clones, over 70% found once; its top ten account for approximately 9%. Sequencing input: peripheral blood. These receptors were obtained from a human donor in a cohort sampled during active COVID-19.

The rearrangement joins TRBV6-6 to TRBJ2-5, with D possibly being TRBD1 (5 bases). The CDR3 length is 16 residues. Between the trimmed V and J ends, which lost 9 bases and 5 bases, there was a span of 25 bases. CDR1 and CDR2 from the germline V gene are MNHNY and SVGAGI (reference sequence). Here the CDR3 DNA reads TGTGCCAGTACCGTCTACGGAGTCCTGAAGGGGGAGACCCAGTACTTC. Protein sequence: CASTVYGVLKGETQYF.

V and J are TRBV4-1 and TRBJ2-5; the D gene is possibly TRBD2 (5 bases). The CDR3 covers 14 residues. CDR1 is MGHRA, CDR2 YSYEKL, per germline. V was shortened by 0 bases and J by 2 bases, with 7 bases between the two germline ends. The CDR3 spells CASSQDGVQETQYF. CDR3 sequence (DNA): TGCGCCAGCAGCCAAGACGGGGTTCAAGAGACCCAGTACTTC.

This clone was seen more than once but under ten times. The chain carries TRBV4-3 and TRBJ2-7, with D possibly TRBD1 on 5 matching bases. With 1 base removed from V and 0 bases from J, the gap between germline ends came to 13 bases. The CDR3 spans 16 residues. CDR1 and CDR2 from the germline V gene are LGHNA and YSLEER. CDR3 sequence: CASSQGSGASSYEQYF. In DNA form, the CDR3 reads TGCGCCAGCAGCCAAGGGTCTGGGGCTAGCTCCTACGAGCAGTACTTC.

The chain is built from TRBV27 and TRBJ1-6; D possibly corresponds to TRBD1 (6 bases). The V end lost 6 bases, the J end lost 7 bases, and 16 bases lay between the germline ends. Looked up from germline, CDR1 is MNHEY and CDR2 is SMNVEV (reference sequence). The CDR3 totals 15 residues. CDR3 sequence (DNA): TGTGCCAGCAGACCCGGGGGGGCTCGAAATTCACCCCTCCACTTT. Residues: CASRPGGARNSPLHF.

This sequence joins TRBV19 and TRBJ2-1; D gene uncertain. Germline lookup yields CDR1 LNHDA and CDR2 SQIVND (reference sequence). The CDR3 runs to 11 residues. Trimming stripped 4 bases from V and 6 bases from J, with 4 bases between. The CDR3, as DNA: TGTGCCAGTAGTAAACTCAATGAGCAGTTCTTC. This encodes CASSKLNEQFF.

This sequence joins TRBV29-1 and TRBJ2-7, with D possibly being TRBD1 (5 bases). CDR3 length: 14 residues. The V gene's germline CDR1 is SQVTM and CDR2 ANQGSEA. The germline V and J ends were trimmed by 7 bases and 4 bases, with 20 bases remaining between them. CDR3 amino acids: CSALPQGVGYEQYF. In nucleotides, the CDR3 is TGCAGCGCCCTACCTCAGGGTGTAGGGTACGAGCAGTACTTC.

This clone was seen once. This sequence joins TRBV3-1 (or the pseudogene TRBV3-2) and TRBJ2-3; the D gene is possibly TRBD2 (6 bases). This CDR3 is built from 15 residues. Trimming pared 4 bases from V and 7 bases from J, leaving 18 bases between. Germline V gene sequence: CDR1 LGHDT, CDR2 YNNKEL (reference sequence). Here the CDR3 reads CASSPSTWDSHTQYF. For the CDR3, the DNA is TGTGCCAGCAGCCCGTCCACCTGGGACTCACATACGCAGTATTTT.

This chain connects TRBV5-1 to TRBJ2-3; the D gene is possibly TRBD1 (6 bases). Germline V gene sequence: CDR1 SGHRS, CDR2 YFSETQ. CDR3 size: 14 residues. With 0 bases removed from V and 9 bases from J, the gap between germline ends came to 14 bases. The CDR3 nucleotides are TGCGCCAGCAGCTTGGGAACAGGGTCCTGGACGCAGTATTTT. It codes for CASSLGTGSWTQYF.

The rearrangement joins TRBV6-6 to TRBJ1-2; 10 nucleotides agree with TRBD1. The germline CDR1 and CDR2 sequences are MNHNY and SVGAGI (reference sequence). V shed 7 bases and J 1 base; nucleotides not matched to a gene: 6. The CDR3 length is 15 residues. The CDR3 nucleotides read TGTGCCAGCACCCCGGACAGGGGGTTTAACTATGGCTACACCTTC. The encoded protein is CASTPDRGFNYGYTF.

The rearrangement links TRBV3-1 (or the pseudogene TRBV3-2) to TRBJ2-7, with no clear D. The V end lost 0 bases, the J end lost 4 bases, and 7 bases lay between the germline ends. There are 13 residues in the CDR3. CDR1 is LGHDT, CDR2 YNNKEL, per germline (reference sequence). The CDR3 sequence is CASSQEGGYEQYF. The CDR3 region has the DNA TGTGCCAGCAGCCAAGAAGGCGGATACGAGCAGTACTTC.

This sequence joins TRBV9 and TRBJ1-1; D unclear. Trimming cost V 3 bases and J 3 bases, with 15 bases left between them. Germline V gives CDR1 SGDLS, CDR2 YYNGEE. The CDR3 has 15 residues. CDR3 sequence reads: CASSEGWMGDTEAFF. DNA for the CDR3: TGTGCCAGCAGCGAAGGGTGGATGGGAGACACTGAAGCTTTCTTT.

V is TRBV7-8 and J is TRBJ2-7, with 9 positions matching TRBD2. The germline gives CDR1 SGHVS, CDR2 FQNEAQ. The CDR3 totals 14 residues. After removal of 1 base from V and 3 bases from J, the junction contained 1 base not matched to a gene. CDR3 DNA: TGTGCCAGCAGCTTAGGGACTAGCGTCTACGAGCAGTACTTC. Translating gives CASSLGTSVYEQYF.

This clone appeared once. This chain joins TRBV11-2 and TRBJ2-1; TRBD2 aligns across 12 bases. Per the germline V gene, CDR1 is SGHAT and CDR2 is FQNNGV. V lost 4 bases to trimming and J lost 5 bases; unmatched junction nucleotides: 6. The CDR3 contains 16 residues. As DNA, the CDR3 is TGTGCCAGCAGCTCACTAGCGGGAGGTGTCAACAATGAGCAGTTCTTC. Its protein is CASSSLAGGVNNEQFF.

On this clone itself: This sample includes further DNA sequences coding for the same CDR3. V usage is TRBV7-9 and J usage is TRBJ1-1, with TRBD1 as a possible D gene (5 bases). From germline, CDR1 is SEHNR and CDR2 FQNEAQ (reference sequence). The CDR3 is 12 residues long. V was clipped by 2 bases and J by 7 bases, with 8 bases between them. In DNA form, the CDR3 reads TGTGCCAGCAGCTTACAGGGTTATGAAGCTTTCTTT. This gives the protein CASSLQGYEAFF.

The chain employs TRBV9 and TRBJ1-2, with 7 bases lining up with TRBD1. Germline V lookup: CDR1 SGDLS, CDR2 YYNGEE. This CDR3 spans 17 amino acids. Trimming at V came to 4 bases and at J to 4 bases, leaving 16 bases not matched to a gene. Here the CDR3 DNA reads TGTGCCAGCAGCCCCCGGACAGGTTTTTCCACCATCTATGGCTACACCTTC. Translated: CASSPRTGFSTIYGYTF.

CDR3 sequence: CASSLLQAGLETQYF. The CDR3, as DNA: TGCGCCAGCAGCTTGTTGCAGGCAGGATTAGAGACCCAGTACTTC. The chain has TRBV5-1 and TRBJ2-5; D is unclear. The CDR3 is 15 amino acids. Trimming stripped 1 base from V and 4 bases from J, with 14 bases between. CDR1 SGHRS and CDR2 YFSETQ come from the germline V gene. The variable domain in full, completed from reference TRBV5-1 and TRBJ2-5, reads KAGVTQTPRYLIKTRGQQVTLSCSPISGHRSVSWYQQTPGQGLQFLFEYFSETQRNKGNFPGRFSGRQFSNSRSEMNVSTLELGDSALYLCASSLLQAGLETQYFGPGTRLLVL.

This chain links TRBV18 with TRBJ2-1; 11 nucleotides line up with TRBD1. CDR3 size: 16 residues. The germline CDR1 and CDR2 sequences are KGHSH and LQKENI. J gave up 7 bases and V 4 bases, and 9 bases lay outside the gene matches. The CDR3 DNA follows: TGTGCCAGCTCACTCCTAGGACAGGGGGCCCCGAATGAGCAGTTCTTC. This sequence encodes CASSLLGQGAPNEQFF.

This chain joins TRBV7-2 and TRBJ2-2; D uncertain. With 4 bases removed from V and 4 bases from J, the gap between germline ends came to 7 bases. CDR3 size: 13 residues. Germline CDR1 reads SGHTA; CDR2 reads FQGNSA. The CDR3, as DNA: TGTGCCAGCAGCTACTCCGTCACCGGGGAGCTGTTTTTT. Protein: CASSYSVTGELFF.

The chain employs TRBV6-5 and TRBJ1-4; possibly TRBD1 for D (5 bases). V was clipped by 6 bases and J by 8 bases, with 13 bases between them. This CDR3 region has 13 residues. Germline CDR1 MNHEY, CDR2 SVGAGI. This CDR3 is CASRGRPGEKLFF. In DNA form, the CDR3 reads TGTGCCAGCAGGGGCCGGCCAGGGGAAAAACTGTTTTTT.

V is TRBV28 and J is TRBJ2-3; D not resolved. The CDR3 spans 12 residues. Trimming shortened V by 3 bases and J by 8 bases, and 9 bases separated the two germline ends. The germline V gene encodes CDR1 MDHEN and CDR2 SYDVKM. The CDR3 nucleotides read TGTGCCAGCAGTTTTGGAGCAGCTACGCAGTATTTT. It translates to CASSFGAATQYF.

The chain combines TRBV6-5 with TRBJ2-3; TRBD2 aligns across 10 bases. V shed 6 bases, J shed 3 bases, and the junction held 3 bases outside the gene matches. Germline CDR1 is MNHEY and CDR2 is SVGAGI. This CDR3 has 14 amino acids. The CDR3 sequence: CASSLSGGTDTQYF. CDR3 sequence (DNA): TGTGCCAGCAGCCTTAGCGGGGGGACAGATACGCAGTATTTT.

V gene TRBV5-8 combines with J gene TRBJ2-3, with D hard to call. The CDR3 is made up of 14 amino acids. The V and J ends lost 7 bases and 2 bases respectively, with 14 bases between them. Germline V gene data show CDR1 as SGHTS and CDR2 as YDEGEE. The CDR3 region has the DNA TGTGCCAGCTACTTACGGTCTACCACAGATACGCAGTATTTT. The encoded protein is CASYLRSTTDTQYF.

The chain joins TRBV7-9 to TRBJ2-1; D not certain. V was shortened by 1 base and J by 7 bases, with 8 bases between the two germline ends. The CDR3 runs to 13 residues. The germline CDR1 and CDR2 sequences are SEHNR and FQNEAQ (reference sequence). The DNA for the CDR3 is TGTGCCAGCAGCTTAGATACGGTAAATGAGCAGTTCTTC. It encodes CASSLDTVNEQFF.

V is TRBV11-3 and J is TRBJ1-1; D is possibly TRBD1 (6 bases). V was shortened by 4 bases and J by 10 bases, with 16 bases between the two germline ends. The CDR3 extends over 13 amino acids. Germline V CDR1 and CDR2: SGHNT, YENEEA. This CDR3 reads CASSSGGGERAFF. The DNA of the CDR3 is TGTGCCAGCAGCTCGGGGGGGGGCGAACGAGCTTTCTTT.

The gene calls are TRBV19 and TRBJ1-2; TRBD1 matches 7 bases. V gave up 2 bases and J gave up 7 bases; unmatched junction bases: 7. The germline gives CDR1 LNHDA, CDR2 SQIVND (reference sequence). There are 14 residues in the CDR3. In nucleotides, the CDR3 is TGTGCCAGTAGTATAACAGGGGAAGTTGGTGGCTACACCTTC. As protein: CASSITGEVGGYTF. Full variable domain (missing parts from reference TRBV19 and TRBJ1-2): DGGITQSPKYLFRKEGQNVTLSCEQNLNHDAMYWYRQDPGQGLRLIYYSQIVNDFQKGDIAEGYSVSREKKESFPLTVTSAQKNPTAFYLCASSITGEVGGYTFGSGTRLTVV.